The 31 T cell receptor beta chains listed next were all sequenced from one sample in a study of blood T cell repertoires in COVID-19. Assay: immunoSEQ multiplex PCR; the TCRdb copy retains only in-frame clones and omits some. The data hold 200,000 to 250,000 clones, with approximately 83% observed a single time. Sequenced material: PBMCs or T cells enriched from blood (not recorded which). The origin of the receptors is a woman between 40 and 55 years old with acute COVID-19.

There are a few counts of this clone. J is TRBJ2-3 and V is TRBV4-1; the match to TRBD2 covers 11 bases. The V and J ends lost 4 bases and 4 bases, in that order; junction bases with no gene match: 7. The CDR3 spans 16 residues. Looked up from germline, CDR1 is MGHRA and CDR2 is YSYEKL. The DNA for the CDR3 is TGCGCCAGCAGCCCCAGACTAGCGGGGTGGGCAGATACGCAGTATTTT. Its translation: CASSPRLAGWADTQYF.

V usage is TRBV28 and J usage is TRBJ1-5, with D perhaps TRBD1 (6 bases). V dropped 6 bases and J dropped 0 bases, with 12 bases sitting between them. CDR1 and CDR2 (germline): MDHEN, SYDVKM. The CDR3 is made up of 15 amino acids. The CDR3 reads CASRMDSFSNQPQHF. CDR3 nucleotide sequence: TGTGCCAGCAGAATGGACAGTTTTAGCAATCAGCCCCAGCATTTT. Full variable domain (missing parts from reference TRBV28 and TRBJ1-5): DVKVTQSSRYLVKRTGEKVFLECVQDMDHENMFWYRQDPGLGLRLIYFSYDVKMKEKGDIPEGYSVSREKKERFSLILESASTNQTSMYLCASRMDSFSNQPQHFGDGTRLSIL.

The chain carries TRBV7-9 and TRBJ2-1; TRBD2 matches 8 bases. The CDR3 consists of 14 residues. The trim removed 8 bases at V and 9 bases at J, leaving 12 bases unmatched. Germline loops: CDR1 SEHNR, CDR2 FQNEAQ (reference sequence). The CDR3 loop is CASDKRREGGEQFF. CDR3 bases: TGTGCCAGCGATAAGCGACGGGAGGGTGGTGAGCAGTTCTTC.

A word on this clone: The sample contains more than one DNA sequence encoding this CDR3. The chain employs TRBV28 and TRBJ2-3, with 8 bases identical to TRBD2. The CDR3 has 15 residues. V shed 5 bases and J 1 base; nucleotides not matched to a gene: 5. The germline CDR1 and CDR2 sequences are MDHEN and SYDVKM. This chain's CDR3 is CASSPSGSGTDTQYF. The CDR3 DNA reads TGTGCCAGCAGTCCAAGCGGGAGCGGCACAGATACGCAGTATTTT. Based on the CDR3 plus reference TRBV28 and TRBJ2-3, the full variable domain is DVKVTQSSRYLVKRTGEKVFLECVQDMDHENMFWYRQDPGLGLRLIYFSYDVKMKEKGDIPEGYSVSREKKERFSLILESASTNQTSMYLCASSPSGSGTDTQYFGPGTRLTVL.

The chain combines TRBV7-9 with TRBJ2-5; 12 bases map to TRBD2. Germline trimming cut 5 bases from V and 5 bases from J; bases unmatched to any gene: 6. Germline V gene lookup returns CDR1 SEHNR and CDR2 FQNEAQ (reference sequence). There are 15 residues in the CDR3. CDR3 amino acids: CASSIGTSGWETQYF. In DNA, the CDR3 is TGTGCCAGCAGCATCGGGACTAGCGGGTGGGAGACCCAGTACTTC.

This clone was counted a single time. The chain uses TRBV7-7 and TRBJ1-1; D ambiguous. V lost 3 bases to trimming and J lost 0 bases, with 5 bases between them. This CDR3 is built from 13 residues. CDR1 and CDR2 from the germline V gene are SSHAT and FNYEAQ (reference sequence). The CDR3 region is CASSLSVNTEAFF. In DNA, the CDR3 is TGTGCCAGCAGCTTGTCAGTGAACACTGAAGCTTTCTTT.

This chain uses TRBV18 with TRBJ2-7; TRBD2 is a possible D gene (6 bases). Trimming stripped 3 bases from V and 3 bases from J, with 12 bases between. CDR3 length equals 14 residues. CDR1 KGHSH and CDR2 LQKENI come from the germline V gene. CDR3 DNA sequence: TGTGCCAGCTCACCTCGGGACTTAGTCTACGAGCAGTACTTC. It encodes CASSPRDLVYEQYF.

The rearrangement joins TRBV6-6 to TRBJ2-1, with 9 bases matching TRBD2. The V gene's germline CDR1 is MNHNY and CDR2 SVGAGI (reference sequence). The junction had 10 bases not matched to a gene; V was cut back by 5 bases and J by 8 bases. This CDR3 comprises 15 residues. The CDR3 protein is CASSALSGSSDEQFF. CDR3 nucleotide sequence: TGTGCCAGCAGTGCCCTTAGCGGGAGTAGCGATGAGCAGTTCTTC.

This clone was seen just once. CDR3 residues: CASSLRGRMQETQYF. The CDR3 DNA reads TGTGCCAGCAGTTTGCGTGGGAGGATGCAAGAGACCCAGTACTTC. V is TRBV28 and J is TRBJ2-5; weak D call: TRBD2 (6 bases). Germline V gene data show CDR1 as MDHEN and CDR2 as SYDVKM. Trimming took off 3 bases at V and 2 bases at J, with 13 bases between the two ends. This CDR3 is built from 15 residues.

The chain has TRBV7-9 and TRBJ2-3; 10 bases align to TRBD2. The CDR3 runs to 18 residues. V trimming: 5 bases; J trimming: 2 bases; junction bases outside the gene matches: 13. The germline V gene has CDR1 SEHNR and CDR2 FQNEAQ (reference sequence). DNA of the CDR3: TGTGCCAGCAGCGCAAGCCCTAGCGGGAGTTACTTCACAGATACGCAGTATTTT. It specifies CASSASPSGSYFTDTQYF.

Points on this clone: Other DNA sequences within the sample encode an identical CDR3. V usage is TRBV7-2 and J usage is TRBJ2-5; D ambiguous. This CDR3 comprises 14 residues. Trimming removed 0 bases at V and 5 bases at J, with 10 bases between. Germline V lookup: CDR1 SGHTA, CDR2 FQGNSA. The CDR3 region is CASSLAGLGETQYF. The CDR3 coding sequence is TGTGCCAGCAGCTTAGCCGGTCTCGGGGAGACCCAGTACTTC.

The chain carries TRBV7-5 and TRBJ1-1; TRBD1, as called in the table, went unchecked against the DNA. TRBV7-5 is described as a pseudogene. The length of the CDR3 is 15 residues. The CDR3 loop is CVRSPRGGYGDEAFF. For the CDR3, the DNA is TGTGTCAGAAGCCCGAGAGGGGGTTATGGGGATGAAGCTTTCTTT.

This clone was picked up one time. V and J are TRBV21-1 and TRBJ2-7; the D call in the table, TRBD1, was not verified against the DNA. TRBV21-1 is reported as a pseudogene. The CDR3 consists of 15 residues. The CDR3 sequence: CASSSYRDRIYEQYF. The DNA for the CDR3 is TGTGCCAGCAGCAGTTACCGGGACAGGATCTACGAGCAGTACTTC.

This chain joins TRBV28 and TRBJ1-2; 9 nucleotides agree with TRBD1. This CDR3 contains 16 residues. Germline CDR1 is MDHEN and CDR2 is SYDVKM. V dropped 4 bases and J dropped 6; count of bases not matched to a gene: 12. The CDR3 loop is CASSSPVQGAANGYTF. The CDR3 bases are TGTGCCAGCAGTTCACCCGTACAGGGGGCCGCTAATGGCTACACCTTC.

This clone was picked up a small number of times. J is TRBJ1-2 and V is TRBV6-2 or TRBV6-3; 8 bases are shared with TRBD1. Germline V gene lookup returns CDR1 MNHEY and CDR2 SVGEGT. The CDR3 extends over 14 amino acids. V was clipped by 5 bases and J by 4 bases; unmatched bases: 6. CDR3 nucleotide sequence: TGTGCCAGCAGTCCCGGACAGGGAGGCTATGGCTACACCTTC. Its translation is CASSPGQGGYGYTF.

V and J are TRBV6-5 and TRBJ2-2; TRBD1 might be the D (6 bases). Germline CDR1 MNHEY, CDR2 SVGAGI. The CDR3 consists of 15 residues. Trimming shortened V by 5 bases and J by 4 bases, and 14 bases separated the two germline ends. Here the CDR3 DNA reads TGTGCCAGCAGTCCGGCAGGGGTGATCACCGGGGAGCTGTTTTTT. Its protein product is CASSPAGVITGELFF.

The chain employs TRBV7-2 and TRBJ2-2, with D possibly TRBD1 on 6 matching bases. Per the germline V gene, CDR1 is SGHTA and CDR2 is FQGNSA. V was pared by 1 base and J by 6 bases, with 12 bases between. The CDR3 runs to 15 residues. CDR3 loop: CASSLESGVAGELFF. The CDR3 DNA is TGTGCCAGCAGCTTAGAATCAGGGGTGGCCGGGGAGCTGTTTTTT. Drawing the rest from reference TRBV7-2 and TRBJ2-2, the complete variable domain is GAGVSQSPSNKVTEKGKDVELRCDPISGHTALYWYRQSLGQGLEFLIYFQGNSAPDKSGLPSDRFSAERTGGSVSTLTIQRTQQEDSAVYLCASSLESGVAGELFFGEGSRLTVL.

This clone was observed a few times. The rearrangement uses TRBV15 and TRBJ1-5; no definite D call. This CDR3 comprises 13 residues. Deletions cut 3 bases from V and 7 bases from J, with 10 bases between. CDR1 is LNHNV, CDR2 YYDKDF, per germline (reference sequence). The CDR3 nucleotides read TGTGCCACCAGCAGCTCTAGAAGGCAGCCCCAGCATTTT. Its protein is CATSSSRRQPQHF.

The CDR3 loop is CASTPSGVSPYGYTF. The CDR3 nucleotides read TGTGCCAGCACCCCCTCGGGGGTCAGCCCCTATGGCTACACCTTC. The rearrangement links TRBV6-2 or TRBV6-3 to TRBJ1-2, with D possibly being TRBD1 (5 bases). Germline values: CDR1 MNHEY, CDR2 SVGEGT. The CDR3 covers 15 residues. Trimming shortened V by 7 bases and J by 4 bases, and 19 bases separated the two germline ends.

This sequence joins TRBV2 and TRBJ2-5; maybe TRBD1 (5 bases). Germline assignment: CDR1 SNHLY and CDR2 FYNNEI. The CDR3 sequence is 12 residues long. V lost 5 bases, J lost 9 bases, and 13 bases lay in between. CDR3 residues: CASSSDTRAQYF. CDR3 coding DNA: TGTGCCAGCAGTTCGGACACCCGGGCCCAGTACTTC.

The genes are TRBV28 and TRBJ1-5; 7 bases agree with TRBD1. CDR3 length: 16 amino acids. V trimming: 5 bases; J trimming: 5 bases; junction bases outside the gene matches: 12. The germline CDR1 and CDR2 sequences are MDHEN and SYDVKM. The CDR3 region is CASSPLGGTDYQPQHF. DNA for the CDR3: TGTGCCAGCAGTCCCCTTGGGGGGACAGACTATCAGCCCCAGCATTTT.

V is TRBV4-3 and J is TRBJ1-5; D possibly corresponds to TRBD1 (5 bases). V dropped 4 bases and J dropped 1 base, with 17 bases sitting between them. Germline CDR1 is LGHNA and CDR2 is YSLEER. This CDR3 contains 17 residues. The CDR3 spells CASSRTFPGGSNQPQHF. CDR3 nucleotide sequence: TGCGCCAGCAGCCGTACCTTTCCCGGGGGGAGCAATCAGCCCCAGCATTTT.

The gene calls are TRBV9 and TRBJ2-2; 10 nucleotides align to TRBD1. This CDR3 has 18 amino acids. Germline CDR1 and CDR2: SGDLS and YYNGEE. Losses at the gene ends were 3 bases for V and 5 bases for J; bases not matched to a gene: 13. CDR3 sequence: CASSDGDRGIMKTGELFF. The CDR3 region has the DNA TGTGCCAGCAGCGACGGGGACAGGGGCATCATGAAGACCGGGGAGCTGTTTTTT.

CDR3 coding DNA: TGTGCCACCAGCAGAGATTACCAAAGAGGGAACTCTGGGGCCAACGTCCTGACTTTC. It is translated as CATSRDYQRGNSGANVLTF. The chain joins TRBV15 to TRBJ2-6; tentative D call: TRBD2 (5 bases). The CDR3 has 19 residues. The ends were cut back, 0 bases at V and 0 bases at J, with 15 bases in the middle. From germline, CDR1 is LNHNV and CDR2 YYDKDF (reference sequence).

This clone was recorded a few times. The chain carries TRBV29-1 and TRBJ1-3, with unresolved D. The V gene lost 6 bases and the J gene lost 8 bases, with 14 bases spanning the gap. Germline V CDR1 and CDR2: SQVTM, ANQGSEA. The CDR3 sequence is 12 residues long. CDR3 nucleotides: TGCAGCGTAGCCCTGGAGTCGGACACCATATATTTT. Translating gives CSVALESDTIYF.

The chain has TRBV18 and TRBJ1-6; 7 bases fit TRBD1. V dropped 3 bases and J dropped 5; count of bases not matched to a gene: 4. The CDR3 extends over 15 amino acids. Germline V lookup: CDR1 KGHSH, CDR2 LQKENI. CDR3 DNA sequence: TGTGCCAGCTCACCGAACAGGGGCGATAATTCACCCCTCCACTTT. Translation gives CASSPNRGDNSPLHF.

This sequence joins TRBV29-1 and TRBJ1-1, with 7 positions matching TRBD1. The CDR3 runs 14 residues. Looked up from germline, CDR1 is SQVTM and CDR2 is ANQGSEA. J was trimmed by 0 bases and V by 1 base; bases with no gene match: 2. Here the CDR3 reads CSVEGGTVNTEAFF. Here the CDR3 DNA reads TGCAGCGTTGAAGGGGGGACAGTGAACACTGAAGCTTTCTTT.

The V and J genes are TRBV5-1 and TRBJ2-5; 10 bases are a match to TRBD1. Germline CDR1 and CDR2: SGHRS and YFSETQ. The CDR3 has 15 residues. V lost 7 bases, J lost 5 bases, and 11 bases stayed unmatched. Here the CDR3 reads CASDNRDRGPETQYF. The CDR3 DNA follows: TGCGCCAGCGATAACCGGGACAGGGGCCCGGAGACCCAGTACTTC.

This chain connects TRBV7-3 to TRBJ2-2, with 12 bases lining up with TRBD2. The germline CDR1 and CDR2 sequences are SGHTA and FQGTGA. The CDR3 runs 17 residues. The ends lost 1 base at V and 4 bases at J; junction bases unmatched: 4. CDR3 in DNA: TGTGCCAGCAGCTTAAATCCTAGCGGGAGGGCCACCGGGGAGCTGTTTTTT. The encoded protein is CASSLNPSGRATGELFF.

The chain carries TRBV4-1 and TRBJ2-1, with 12 bases matching TRBD2. Germline assignment: CDR1 MGHRA and CDR2 YSYEKL. J gave up 0 bases and V 0 bases, and 9 bases lay outside the gene matches. This CDR3 spans 20 amino acids. In nucleotides, the CDR3 is TGCGCCAGCAGCCAAGAAGGGGTGGGACTAGCGGGTACCTCCTACAATGAGCAGTTCTTC. The encoded protein is CASSQEGVGLAGTSYNEQFF.

The gene calls are TRBV7-9 and TRBJ1-6; perhaps TRBD1 as D (6 bases). Germline-derived CDR1 and CDR2 are SEHNR and FQNEAQ (reference sequence). V was shortened by 2 bases and J by 5 bases, with 10 bases between the two germline ends. The CDR3 is 15 amino acids. The CDR3 DNA reads TGTGCCAGCAGCTTATGGGGGCGCGATAATTCACCCCTCCACTTT. Translation gives CASSLWGRDNSPLHF.